Listed below are T cell receptor beta chains from one sample, sequenced in a study of lymphopenia after photon versus proton radiotherapy. Sequenced by immunoSEQ multiplex PCR; TCRdb stores in-frame clones only, minus some. Of tens of thousands of clones in the sample, 80% to 95% were seen once. This specimen consisted of peripheral blood, obtained from a patient treated with proton-based radiotherapy. The receptors come from a woman aged 70-85 years with pancreatic cancer. Some clones in this sample may be carry-over from other donors' samples. Each CDR3 is given with its conserved first and last residue. Each record gives: clone size, J gene, D gene, V gene, CDR3 DNA, CDR3 protein. D genes are given only for firm matches. Size is stated for part of the rows, as once, few or many counts, or as a class when the clone is expanded.

>NA|TRBJ2-5|TRBD2|TRBV2
TGTGCCAGCATTGCGGGACTAGCGGGCCCGGCGGAGACCCAGTACTTC
CASIAGLAGPAETQYF
>NA|TRBJ1-4|NA|TRBV4-3
TGCGCCAGCAGCACTCACAGGGTGGGTAACGAAAAACTGTTTTTT
CASSTHRVGNEKLFF
>NA|TRBJ1-1|TRBD1|TRBV19
TGTGCCAGTAGTATCGGTGGGGACAGGGGGCGGACTGAAGCTTTCTTT
CASSIGGDRGRTEAFF
>NA|TRBJ1-2|NA|TRBV5-6
TGTGCCAGCAGCGCGACGGACTATGGCTACACCTTC
CASSATDYGYTF
>NA|TRBJ1-1|NA|TRBV19
TGTGCCAGTAGAAACACAGGGACTGAAGCTTTCTTT
CASRNTGTEAFF
>NA|TRBJ2-1|TRBD2|TRBV5-1
TGCGCCAGCAGTACCGAGCGGGGTTACAATGAGCAGTTCTTC
CASSTERGYNEQFF
>NA|TRBJ2-2|NA|TRBV25-1
TGTGCCAGCAGTGAATCATCTGAGGGGAGCACCGGGGAGCTGTTTTTT
CASSESSEGSTGELFF
>NA|TRBJ2-3|NA|TRBV4-3
TGCGCCAGCAGCCTAAGGGCATTCAGCACAGATACGCAGTATTTT
CASSLRAFSTDTQYF
>NA|TRBJ1-2|TRBD1|TRBV7-2
TGTGCCAGCAGCTTAGGAGCACAGGGGAACTATGGCTACACCTTC
CASSLGAQGNYGYTF
>NA|TRBJ2-4|TRBD1|TRBV10-2
TGCGCCAGCAGCTGGGACAGAAATCAGTACTTC
CASSWDRNQYF
>NA|TRBJ2-3|TRBD2|TRBV7-9
TGTGCCAGCAGCTTAGGAGCAGCGGGAGGGGATGATACGCAGTATTTT
CASSLGAAGGDDTQYF
>once|TRBJ1-3|NA|TRBV5-4
TGTGCCAGCAGCGGGGTGTCAGGGACGGTTGGAAACACCATATATTTT
CASSGVSGTVGNTIYF
>NA|TRBJ2-1|NA|TRBV6-5
TGTGCCAGCAGTTACTCGGGAGTCGCAAGAGAGCAGTTCTTC
CASSYSGVAREQFF
>NA|TRBJ1-5|NA|TRBV18
TGTGCCAGCTCACCACCGGGACCGCAAAATCAGCCCCAGCATTTT
CASSPPGPQNQPQHF
>NA|TRBJ1-5|NA|TRBV30
TGTGCCTGGAGTGACGGGTTTAGCAATCAGCCCCAGCATTTT
CAWSDGFSNQPQHF
>NA|TRBJ1-2|TRBD1|TRBV29-1
TGCAGCGTTGAACAACAGGGGGTCTATGGCTACACCTTC
CSVEQQGVYGYTF
>once|TRBJ1-3|NA|TRBV12-5
TGTGCTAGTGGGACAGGCGAGAGCTCTGGAAACACCATATATTTT
CASGTGESSGNTIYF
>NA|TRBJ2-2|TRBD2|TRBV7-3
TGTGCCAGCAGCTTAACTAGCGGGAAGGCCCAAGCCGGGGAGCTGTTTTTT
CASSLTSGKAQAGELFF
>NA|TRBJ2-3|NA|TRBV6-5
TGTGCCAGCGGGGATGTGGGATCGGATACGCAGTATTTT
CASGDVGSDTQYF
>NA|TRBJ2-3|TRBD1|TRBV6-5
TGTGCCTGCCGCAGGGGGCTGGTCACAGATACGCAGTATTTT
CACRRGLVTDTQYF
>NA|TRBJ2-1|TRBD1|TRBV5-4
TGTGCCAGCAGCCAAGGACAGGGGTACAATGAGCAGTTCTTC
CASSQGQGYNEQFF
>NA|TRBJ2-2|TRBD1|TRBV7-6
TGTGCCAGCAGTCGAGGGACAGCGAACACCGGGGAGCTGTTTTTT
CASSRGTANTGELFF
>NA|TRBJ2-7|NA|TRBV28
TGTGCCAGCAGTTTAGGGGGGCCTCCCTACGAGCAGTACTTC
CASSLGGPPYEQYF
>NA|TRBJ2-6|NA|TRBV5-1
TGCGCCAGCAGCTTGGAGGGGTATGGGGCCAACGTCCTGACTTTC
CASSLEGYGANVLTF